This TCR beta chain originates from a study of cytomegalovirus exposure and HLA in healthy donors. V lost 2 bases to trimming and J lost 7 bases, with 15 bases between them. The CDR3 consists of 14 residues. Germline CDR1 reads SEHNR; CDR2 reads FQNEAQ (reference sequence). This clone was picked up a small number of times. Primers for the PCR totalled 60 Vbeta and 13 Jbeta. Some clones are missing from TCRdb's copy, which holds only in-frame ones; the method was immunoSEQ multiplex PCR. Of about 140,000 clones in the sample, 76% are singletons; the top ten hold about 3.4%. The TCR sequence derives from a male donor in good health and CMV-seronegative. J is TRBJ2-7 and V is TRBV7-9; D is perhaps TRBD1 (5 bases). Sequenced input: PBMCs. CDR3 loop: CASSLMEGVGEQYF. In nucleotides, the CDR3 is TGTGCCAGCAGCTTAATGGAAGGGGTGGGGGAGCAGTACTTC.